The clone carrying this T cell receptor (beta chain) was recorded a few times. As yet, its antigen is unknown. Germline V gives CDR1 SGHTA, CDR2 FQGTGA. Trimming removed 1 base from V and 2 bases from J; junction bases left unmatched: 4. This CDR3 contains 16 residues. This record belongs to a study of T-cell reconstitution after alpha-beta-depleted transplantation in children. The study's findings and limits: Several hundred graft clones that had expanded were reportedly the source of alpha-beta T cells about two months after transplant.

A TCRbeta library incorporating unique molecular identifiers was prepared. TCRdb ran MiXCR on the PCR reads and lists one entry per CDR3 protein. This sample has about 870,000 distinct CDR3 sequences, with approximately 15% found just once. Specimen: PBMCs, mostly from graft donor cells, collected 360 days after TCRalphabeta/CD19-depleted stem cell transplant. The chain links TRBV7-3 to TRBJ2-2; 7 bases agree with TRBD2. The receptor was isolated from a male patient between 10 and 17 years old who had a stem cell transplant for acute lymphoblastic leukemia, so the T cells may come from the graft donor. The CDR3 region is CASSLRTAGNTGELFF. The CDR3 DNA reads as TGTGCCAGCAGCTTAAGAACAGCGGGAAACACCGGGGAGCTGTTTTTT.